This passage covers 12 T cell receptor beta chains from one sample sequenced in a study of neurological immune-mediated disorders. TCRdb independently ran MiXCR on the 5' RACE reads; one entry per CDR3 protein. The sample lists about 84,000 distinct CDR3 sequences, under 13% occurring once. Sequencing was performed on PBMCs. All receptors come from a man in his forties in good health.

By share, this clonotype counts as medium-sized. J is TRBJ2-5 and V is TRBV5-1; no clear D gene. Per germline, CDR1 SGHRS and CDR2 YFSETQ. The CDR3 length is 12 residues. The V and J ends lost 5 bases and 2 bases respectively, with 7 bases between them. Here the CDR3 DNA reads TGCGCCAGCAGGAGCTTACAAGAGACCCAGTACTTC. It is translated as CASRSLQETQYF.

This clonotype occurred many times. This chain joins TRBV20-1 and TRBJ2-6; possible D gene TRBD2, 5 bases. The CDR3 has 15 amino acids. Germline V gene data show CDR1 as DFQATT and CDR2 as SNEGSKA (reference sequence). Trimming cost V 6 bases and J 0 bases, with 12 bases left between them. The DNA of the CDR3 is TGCAGTGCGGTCCCGGGAATCTCTGGGGCCAACGTCCTGACTTTC. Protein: CSAVPGISGANVLTF.

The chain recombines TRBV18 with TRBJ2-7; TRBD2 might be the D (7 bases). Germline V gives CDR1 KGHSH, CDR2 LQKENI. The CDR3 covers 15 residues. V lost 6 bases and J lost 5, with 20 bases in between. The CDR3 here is CASSPGAGVRNEQYF. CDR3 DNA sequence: TGTGCCAGCTCGCCAGGGGCGGGAGTGAGGAACGAGCAGTACTTC.

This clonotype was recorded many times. CDR3 bases: TGTGCCAGCGCCCCAGGGTTGACAGATACGCAGTATTTT. It yields the protein CASAPGLTDTQYF. The chain combines TRBV7-8 with TRBJ2-3; perhaps TRBD1 as D (5 bases). CDR1 is SGHVS, CDR2 FQNEAQ, per germline. This CDR3 has 13 amino acids. Trimming cost V 8 bases and J 3 bases, with 12 bases left between them. Full variable domain (rest looked up from reference TRBV7-8 and TRBJ2-3): GAGVSQSPRYKVAKRGQDVALRCDPISGHVSLFWYQQALGQGPEFLTYFQNEAQLDKSGLPSDRFFAERPEGSVSTLKIQRTQQEDSAVYLCASAPGLTDTQYFGPGTRLTVL.

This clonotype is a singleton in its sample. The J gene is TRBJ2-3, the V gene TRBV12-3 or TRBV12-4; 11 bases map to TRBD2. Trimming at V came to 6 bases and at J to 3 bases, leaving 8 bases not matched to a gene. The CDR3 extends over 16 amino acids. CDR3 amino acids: CASSQLAGGPTDTQYF. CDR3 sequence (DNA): TGTGCCAGCAGCCAATTAGCGGGGGGGCCTACAGATACGCAGTATTTT.

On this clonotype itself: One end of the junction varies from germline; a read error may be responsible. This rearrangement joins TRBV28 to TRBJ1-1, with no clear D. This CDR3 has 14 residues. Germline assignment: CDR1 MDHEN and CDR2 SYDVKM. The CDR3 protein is CTSSFTGVNTEASF. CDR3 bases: TGTACCAGCAGTTTTACTGGGGTTAACACTGAAGCTTCCTTT.

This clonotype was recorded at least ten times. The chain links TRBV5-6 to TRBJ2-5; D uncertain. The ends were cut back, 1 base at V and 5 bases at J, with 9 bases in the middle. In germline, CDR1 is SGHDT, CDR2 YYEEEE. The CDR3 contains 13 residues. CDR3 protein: CASSLKIGETQYF. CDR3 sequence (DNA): TGTGCCAGCAGCTTGAAGATAGGGGAGACCCAGTACTTC. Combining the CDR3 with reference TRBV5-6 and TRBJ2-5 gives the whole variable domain DAGVTQSPTHLIKTRGQQVTLRCSPKSGHDTVSWYQQALGQGPQFIFQYYEEEERQRGNFPDRFSGHQFPNYSSELNVNALLLGDSALYLCASSLKIGETQYFGPGTRLLVL.

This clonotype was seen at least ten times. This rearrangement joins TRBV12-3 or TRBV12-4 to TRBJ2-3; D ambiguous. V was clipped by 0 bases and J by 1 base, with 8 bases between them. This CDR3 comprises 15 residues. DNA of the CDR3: TGTGCCAGCAGTTTAGCGCCGGCGGGCACAGATACGCAGTATTTT. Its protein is CASSLAPAGTDTQYF.

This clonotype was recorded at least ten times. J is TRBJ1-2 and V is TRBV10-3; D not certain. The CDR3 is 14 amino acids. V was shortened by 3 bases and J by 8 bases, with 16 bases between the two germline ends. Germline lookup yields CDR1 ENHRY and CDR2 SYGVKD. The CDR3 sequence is CAISDPDTLKGYTF. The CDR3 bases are TGTGCCATCAGTGACCCCGACACCCTAAAGGGCTACACCTTC.

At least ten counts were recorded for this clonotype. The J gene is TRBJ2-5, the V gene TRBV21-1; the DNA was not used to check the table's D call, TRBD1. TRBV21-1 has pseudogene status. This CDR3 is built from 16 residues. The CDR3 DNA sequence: TGTGCCAGCAGCAAAGACAGGGGCGTTAGCCAAGAGACCCAGTACTTC. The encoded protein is CASSKDRGVSQETQYF.

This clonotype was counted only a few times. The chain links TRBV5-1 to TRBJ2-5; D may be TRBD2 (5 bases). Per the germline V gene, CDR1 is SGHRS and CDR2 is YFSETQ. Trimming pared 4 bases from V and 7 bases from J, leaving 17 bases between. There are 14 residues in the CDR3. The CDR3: CASSDPRGSGTQYF. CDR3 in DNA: TGCGCCAGCAGCGATCCTCGGGGTTCGGGGACCCAGTACTTC.

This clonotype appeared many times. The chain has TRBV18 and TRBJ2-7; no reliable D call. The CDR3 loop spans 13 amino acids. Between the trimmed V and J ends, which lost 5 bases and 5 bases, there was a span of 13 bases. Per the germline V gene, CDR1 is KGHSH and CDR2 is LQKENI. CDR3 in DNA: TGTGCCAGCTCATCTGGACCCCTCGACGAGCAGTACTTC. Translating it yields CASSSGPLDEQYF.